These 8 T cell receptor beta chains originate from one sample sequenced in a study of control samples from healthy donors and cancer patients. Profiling relied on immunoSEQ multiplex PCR, and the TCRdb table lists in-frame clones only, not all of them. The data hold fewer than 200,000 clones, with about 94% observed a single time. Sequencing was done on a sample of blood. The receptors here all came from a woman in her sixties in good health.

The chain recombines TRBV18 with TRBJ1-1; D gene ambiguous. This CDR3 is built from 15 residues. V lost 1 base to trimming and J lost 3 bases, with 12 bases between them. Germline V gene lookup returns CDR1 KGHSH and CDR2 LQKENI. The CDR3 DNA reads TGTGCCAGCTCACCACTCTCTCGAGAGGACACTGAAGCTTTCTTT. It encodes CASSPLSREDTEAFF.

This clone has just a few counts. The chain links TRBV28 to TRBJ1-1, with D unclear. The length of the CDR3 is 14 residues. Germline lookup yields CDR1 MDHEN and CDR2 SYDVKM. Trimming removed 6 bases at V and 4 bases at J, with 15 bases between. CDR3 sequence reads: CASSPLGESTEAFF. The CDR3 DNA reads as TGTGCCAGCAGCCCCCTTGGTGAGAGCACTGAAGCTTTCTTT.

As regards this clone: The sample carries other DNA sequences with the same CDR3. The chain has TRBV7-9 and TRBJ1-5, with D perhaps TRBD1 (6 bases). V lost 5 bases to trimming and J lost 7 bases, with 15 bases between them. This CDR3 spans 14 amino acids. The germline gives CDR1 SEHNR, CDR2 FQNEAQ (reference sequence). CDR3 residues: CASSLGGAGQPQHF. DNA for the CDR3: TGTGCCAGCAGCCTAGGGGGGGCGGGGCAGCCCCAGCATTTT. The whole variable domain, filled in from reference TRBV7-9 and TRBJ1-5, reads DTGVSQNPRHKITKRGQNVTFRCDPISEHNRLYWYRQTLGQGPEFLTYFQNEAQLEKSRLLSDRFSAERPKGSFSTLEIQRTEQGDSAMYLCASSLGGAGQPQHFGDGTRLSIL.

The chain has TRBV6-5 and TRBJ2-1; tentatively, D is TRBD1 (6 bases). Per the germline V gene, CDR1 is MNHEY and CDR2 is SVGAGI. V lost 6 bases and J 4 bases, leaving 16 bases between the germline ends. The CDR3 spans 15 residues. CDR3 bases: TGTGCCAGCAGATCGGGACAACAACTTTACAATGAGCAGTTCTTC. This translates into CASRSGQQLYNEQFF.

Turning to this clone: Other nucleotide sequences in the sample specify the same CDR3. The chain links TRBV4-3 to TRBJ1-1, with D possibly TRBD1 on 6 matching bases. The CDR3 sequence is 16 residues long. V lost 4 bases, J lost 0 bases, and 15 bases lay in between. Germline CDR1 reads LGHNA; CDR2 reads YSLEER. In DNA, the CDR3 is TGCGCCAGCAGCCCGACTACAGGGTCTCTGAACACTGAAGCTTTCTTT. As protein: CASSPTTGSLNTEAFF.

The chain links TRBV6-1 to TRBJ2-5; no clear D. CDR3 size: 12 residues. V gave up 3 bases and J gave up 0 bases, with 2 bases separating them. The germline V gene encodes CDR1 MNHNS and CDR2 SASEGT. The CDR3 DNA follows: TGTGCCAGCAGTGATCACCAAGAGACCCAGTACTTC. Translated: CASSDHQETQYF.

The CDR3 reads CASSEGTGLDYGYTF. As DNA, the CDR3 is TGTGCCAGCAGTGAGGGGACAGGGCTTGACTATGGCTACACCTTC. This chain joins TRBV25-1 and TRBJ1-2; 9 nucleotides line up with TRBD1. V dropped 3 bases and J dropped 3; count of bases not matched to a gene: 5. CDR1 and CDR2 from the germline V gene are MGHDK and SYGVNS. The CDR3 contains 15 residues.

The chain joins TRBV7-9 to TRBJ2-2; D might be TRBD2 (6 bases). Trimming removed 5 bases at V and 6 bases at J, with 13 bases between. CDR3 length: 14 residues. Germline CDR1 reads SEHNR; CDR2 reads FQNEAQ (reference sequence). Here the CDR3 DNA reads TGTGCCAGCAGCCTCCTGGGGGAGGCCGGGGAGCTGTTTTTT. Encoded protein: CASSLLGEAGELFF. Filled out from reference TRBV7-9 and TRBJ2-2, the complete variable domain reads DTGVSQNPRHKITKRGQNVTFRCDPISEHNRLYWYRQTLGQGPEFLTYFQNEAQLEKSRLLSDRFSAERPKGSFSTLEIQRTEQGDSAMYLCASSLLGEAGELFFGEGSRLTVL.